The 24 T cell receptor beta chains in this list originate from one sample, sequenced in a study of blood T cell repertoires in COVID-19. Method: immunoSEQ multiplex PCR; TCRdb's copy keeps in-frame clones and lacks some. The data hold about 38,000 clones, with just under 85% observed a single time. Sequencing was done on a sample of peripheral blood. The receptors shown here come from a man between 50 and 59 years old with active COVID-19.

In DNA, the CDR3 is TGTGCCAGCAGTTACGGGTTATGGGCCCAGGAGACCCAGTACTTC. It is translated as CASSYGLWAQETQYF. The chain couples TRBV6-2 or TRBV6-3 to TRBJ2-5; D not resolved. The ends were cut back, 2 bases at V and 5 bases at J, with 15 bases in the middle. Germline CDR1 MNHEY, CDR2 SVGEGT. The CDR3 is 15 amino acids.

The V gene is TRBV7-9, the J gene TRBJ1-5; 7 bases line up with TRBD1. The V segment lost 5 bases and the J segment 2 bases; nucleotides outside the gene matches: 6. The CDR3 has 15 amino acids. The germline V gene encodes CDR1 SEHNR and CDR2 FQNEAQ (reference sequence). CDR3 loop: CASSARGNGNQPQHF. Written as DNA, the CDR3 is TGTGCCAGCAGCGCCAGGGGGAACGGCAATCAGCCCCAGCATTTT.

This sequence joins TRBV10-2 and TRBJ2-1; TRBD1 aligns across 7 bases. Looked up from germline, CDR1 is WSHSY and CDR2 is SAAADI. The CDR3 is 12 amino acids. V trimming: 6 bases; J trimming: 9 bases; junction bases outside the gene matches: 5. This CDR3 is CASSKQGTEQFF. In nucleotides, the CDR3 is TGCGCCAGCAGCAAACAGGGGACTGAGCAGTTCTTC.

By share, this clone ranks as medium-sized. The CDR3 is CASSGDRVDGELFF. CDR3 bases: TGTGCCAGCAGCGGTGACAGGGTCGACGGGGAGCTGTTTTTT. The chain recombines TRBV9 with TRBJ2-2, with TRBD1 identical over 7 bases. With 3 bases clipped from V and 7 bases from J, the junction kept 6 bases outside the gene matches. CDR1 SGDLS and CDR2 YYNGEE come from the germline V gene. The CDR3 runs 14 residues.

The chain couples TRBV19 to TRBJ2-5; TRBD2 matches at 7 bases. The CDR3 runs to 13 residues. The junction had 5 bases not matched to a gene; V was cut back by 6 bases and J by 4 bases. Germline loops: CDR1 LNHDA, CDR2 SQIVND (reference sequence). The DNA for the CDR3 is TGTGCCAGTAGGGGGGGGTCCGGAGAGACCCAGTACTTC. Translating gives CASRGGSGETQYF.

V usage is TRBV18 and J usage is TRBJ2-6; D may be TRBD1 (5 bases). The CDR3 runs to 15 residues. Germline CDR1 is KGHSH and CDR2 is LQKENI. Trimming took 1 base from V and 2 from J, leaving 6 bases between them. The CDR3 loop is CASSPQGTGANVLTF. In nucleotides, the CDR3 is TGTGCCAGCTCACCACAGGGGACTGGGGCCAACGTCCTGACTTTC.

The chain has TRBV19 and TRBJ1-5; TRBD1 might be the D (6 bases). Per the germline V gene, CDR1 is LNHDA and CDR2 is SQIVND (reference sequence). V was trimmed by 7 bases and J by 2 bases, leaving 15 bases between them. This CDR3 comprises 15 residues. CDR3 nucleotides: TGTGCCAGTACCATAGGGGGGGCAGGCAATCAGCCCCAGCATTTT. It specifies CASTIGGAGNQPQHF.

This sequence joins TRBV7-9 and TRBJ2-5, with D perhaps matching TRBD1 (5 bases). V lost 3 bases, J lost 5 bases, and 7 bases lay in between. CDR3 length: 12 amino acids. CDR1 is SEHNR, CDR2 FQNEAQ, per germline (reference sequence). Here the CDR3 reads CASSFRVETQYF. The CDR3 DNA reads TGTGCCAGCAGCTTCAGGGTGGAGACCCAGTACTTC.

V gene TRBV10-2 combines with J gene TRBJ2-7; D is ambiguous. V was cut by 3 bases and J by 4 bases, with 10 bases left in between. Germline V gives CDR1 WSHSY, CDR2 SAAADI. The CDR3 is 13 amino acids. The CDR3 nucleotides are TGCGCCAGCAGTGAAGGCTGGGCTTACGAGCAGTACTTC. Amino acid sequence: CASSEGWAYEQYF.

The rearrangement uses TRBV2 and TRBJ2-5; no firm D call. Germline V lookup: CDR1 SNHLY, CDR2 FYNNEI. The CDR3 has 13 residues. V lost 4 bases and J 4 bases, leaving 10 bases between the germline ends. This CDR3 is CASSVGSRETQYF. The CDR3 region has the DNA TGTGCCAGCAGTGTGGGTAGCCGAGAGACCCAGTACTTC.

The gene calls are TRBV6-5 and TRBJ2-1; 8 bases are a match to TRBD2. This CDR3 region has 15 residues. In germline, CDR1 is MNHEY, CDR2 SVGAGI. Trimming cost V 7 bases and J 8 bases; bases outside gene matches: 13. CDR3 amino acids: CASTQGTSGSHEQFF. In DNA form, the CDR3 reads TGTGCCAGCACCCAAGGAACTAGCGGTTCGCATGAGCAGTTCTTC.

The chain has TRBV12-3 or TRBV12-4 and TRBJ1-1; D not resolved. The CDR3 spans 12 residues. V lost 7 bases to trimming and J lost 1 base, with 7 bases between them. CDR3 sequence (DNA): TGTGCCAGCACCAGAGGGAACACTGAAGCTTTCTTT. Protein sequence: CASTRGNTEAFF.

This clone has only one observation. This chain joins TRBV6-5 and TRBJ1-4; D gene ambiguous. CDR1 is MNHEY and CDR2 is SVGAGI in the germline V gene. V was pared by 7 bases and J by 4 bases, with 16 bases between. The CDR3 totals 15 residues. This CDR3 is CASNVASGVNEKLFF. In DNA form, the CDR3 reads TGTGCCAGCAACGTTGCGAGCGGGGTTAATGAAAAACTGTTTTTT.

This rearrangement joins TRBV5-1 to TRBJ2-2; the match to TRBD2 covers 8 bases. The CDR3 is 16 residues long. From germline, CDR1 is SGHRS and CDR2 YFSETQ. V was clipped by 3 bases and J by 3 bases; unmatched bases: 7. CDR3 loop: CASSSGGGPDTGELFF. The CDR3 DNA is TGCGCCAGCAGCTCAGGCGGGGGGCCGGACACCGGGGAGCTGTTTTTT.

The rearrangement links TRBV4-1 to TRBJ2-7, with 12 bases matching TRBD2. In germline, CDR1 is MGHRA, CDR2 YSYEKL. Losses at the gene ends were 1 base for V and 3 bases for J; bases not matched to a gene: 4. The CDR3 totals 16 residues. The CDR3 reads CASSQVGLAGNYEQYF. In DNA form, the CDR3 reads TGCGCCAGCAGCCAAGTAGGACTAGCGGGGAACTACGAGCAGTACTTC.

V is TRBV24-1 and J is TRBJ2-1, with a weak D call TRBD1 (6 bases). Germline values: CDR1 KGHDR, CDR2 SFDVKD. This CDR3 contains 14 residues. Trimming removed 5 bases at V and 4 bases at J, with 11 bases between. The CDR3: CATSGAGVYNEQFF. Here the CDR3 DNA reads TGTGCCACCAGTGGAGCAGGGGTATACAATGAGCAGTTCTTC.

This clone was observed a few times. The chain uses TRBV7-9 and TRBJ2-7; 7 bases match TRBD1. The V gene end was trimmed by 5 bases and the J gene end by 1 base; junction bases not matched to a gene: 5. CDR3 length: 14 amino acids. CDR1 and CDR2 (germline): SEHNR, FQNEAQ (reference sequence). The CDR3 nucleotides are TGTGCCAGCAGCGCACCGGGACAGTCCTACGAGCAGTACTTC. This translates into CASSAPGQSYEQYF.

V usage is TRBV19 and J usage is TRBJ1-6; TRBD1 matches 8 bases. The CDR3 has 18 residues. CDR1 LNHDA and CDR2 SQIVND come from the germline V gene (reference sequence). The V segment lost 3 bases and the J segment 3 bases; nucleotides outside the gene matches: 10. The CDR3 sequence is CASSIPRQGTVYNSPLHF. CDR3 in DNA: TGTGCCAGTAGTATCCCCCGACAGGGGACTGTCTATAATTCACCCCTCCACTTT.

The chain carries TRBV7-6 and TRBJ2-1, with 15 nucleotides matching TRBD2. The CDR3 is 15 residues long. CDR1 is SGHVS, CDR2 FNYEAQ, per germline. Trimming at V came to 5 bases and at J to 10 bases, leaving 6 bases not matched to a gene. This CDR3 is CASSGTSGGYDEQFF. CDR3 nucleotide sequence: TGTGCCAGCAGCGGGACTAGCGGGGGGTATGACGAGCAGTTCTTC. The variable domain in full, with the rest retrieved from reference TRBV7-6 and TRBJ2-1, is GAGVSQSPRYKVTKRGQDVALRCDPISGHVSLYWYRQALGQGPEFLTYFNYEAQQDKSGLPNDRFSAERPEGSISTLTIQRTEQRDSAMYRCASSGTSGGYDEQFFGPGTRLTVL.

The CDR3 loop is CASSQDSGGNYGYTF. As DNA, the CDR3 is TGCGCCAGCAGCCAAGATTCCGGGGGTAACTATGGCTACACCTTC. The genes are TRBV4-3 and TRBJ1-2, with D possibly being TRBD1 (5 bases). V was pared by 0 bases and J by 1 base, with 9 bases between. This CDR3 has 15 residues. Germline V lookup: CDR1 LGHNA, CDR2 YSLEER.

This clone is a singleton in its sample. The chain carries TRBV11-2 and TRBJ2-3; TRBD2 matches at 9 bases. The CDR3 is 15 amino acids. Per the germline V gene, CDR1 is SGHAT and CDR2 is FQNNGV. Trimming at V came to 5 bases and at J to 1 base, leaving 4 bases not matched to a gene. This CDR3 is CASSHRTSGTDTQYF. CDR3 coding DNA: TGTGCCAGCAGCCATCGGACTAGCGGCACAGATACGCAGTATTTT.

This sequence joins TRBV2 and TRBJ2-2, with D possibly being TRBD2 (5 bases). The CDR3 is 15 amino acids. The germline V gene encodes CDR1 SNHLY and CDR2 FYNNEI. Trimming took 4 bases from V and 2 from J, leaving 11 bases between them. The CDR3 coding sequence is TGTGCCAGCAGTGGGCGGACGGGAAACACCGGGGAGCTGTTTTTT. Amino acid sequence: CASSGRTGNTGELFF.

The chain is built from TRBV5-1 and TRBJ1-1; 8 bases agree with TRBD1. This CDR3 has 15 residues. CDR1 is SGHRS, CDR2 YFSETQ, per germline. Losses at the gene ends were 4 bases for V and 7 bases for J; bases not matched to a gene: 12. The CDR3 loop is CASSLFWGQVIEAFF. CDR3 sequence (DNA): TGCGCCAGCAGCCTTTTCTGGGGACAGGTGATTGAAGCTTTCTTT.

The V and J genes are TRBV7-2 and TRBJ1-2, with D uncertain. The CDR3 totals 13 residues. V was cut by 5 bases and J by 2 bases, with 9 bases left in between. Germline CDR1 is SGHTA and CDR2 is FQGNSA. CDR3 in DNA: TGTGCCAGCAGCCTTGACGGGAACTATGGCTACACCTTC. It is translated as CASSLDGNYGYTF.